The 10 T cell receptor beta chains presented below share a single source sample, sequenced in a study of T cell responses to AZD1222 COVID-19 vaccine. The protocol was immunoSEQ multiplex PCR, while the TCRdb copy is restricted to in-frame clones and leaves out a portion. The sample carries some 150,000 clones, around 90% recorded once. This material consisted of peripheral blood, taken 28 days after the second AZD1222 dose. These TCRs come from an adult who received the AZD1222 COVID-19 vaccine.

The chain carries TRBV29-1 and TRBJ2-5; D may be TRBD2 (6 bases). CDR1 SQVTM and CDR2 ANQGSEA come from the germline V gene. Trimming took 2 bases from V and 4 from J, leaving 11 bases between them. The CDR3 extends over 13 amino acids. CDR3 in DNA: TGCAGCGTTGAAAACCCAGCGGGAGAGACCCAGTACTTC. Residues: CSVENPAGETQYF.

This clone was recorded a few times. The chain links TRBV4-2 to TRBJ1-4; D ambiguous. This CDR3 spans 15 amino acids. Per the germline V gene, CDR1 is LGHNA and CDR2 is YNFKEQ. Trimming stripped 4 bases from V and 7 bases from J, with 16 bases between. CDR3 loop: CASSLAQARIEKLFF. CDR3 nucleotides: TGTGCCAGCAGCCTCGCCCAGGCTCGAATTGAAAAACTGTTTTTT.

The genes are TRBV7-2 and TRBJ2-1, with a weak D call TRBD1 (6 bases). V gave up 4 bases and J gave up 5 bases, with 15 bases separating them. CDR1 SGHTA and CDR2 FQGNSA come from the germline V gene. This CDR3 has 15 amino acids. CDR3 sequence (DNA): TGTGCCAGCAGCTGGAGACAGGACTGGAACAATGAGCAGTTCTTC. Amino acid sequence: CASSWRQDWNNEQFF.

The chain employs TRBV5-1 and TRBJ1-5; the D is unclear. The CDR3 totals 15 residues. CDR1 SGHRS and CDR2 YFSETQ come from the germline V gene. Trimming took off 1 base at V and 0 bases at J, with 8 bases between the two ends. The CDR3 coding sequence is TGCGCCAGCAGCTTGACACCCTTTAGCAATCAGCCCCAGCATTTT. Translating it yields CASSLTPFSNQPQHF.

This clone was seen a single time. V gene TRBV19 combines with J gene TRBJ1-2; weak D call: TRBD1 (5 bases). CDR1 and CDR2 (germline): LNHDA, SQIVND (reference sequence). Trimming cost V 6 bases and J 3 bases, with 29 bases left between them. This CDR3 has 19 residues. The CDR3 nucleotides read TGTGCCAGTAGCCCTCTGGGCACCGGGACGCCTTCTTTGGACTATGGCTACACCTTC. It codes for CASSPLGTGTPSLDYGYTF. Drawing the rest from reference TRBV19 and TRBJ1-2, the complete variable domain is DGGITQSPKYLFRKEGQNVTLSCEQNLNHDAMYWYRQDPGQGLRLIYYSQIVNDFQKGDIAEGYSVSREKKESFPLTVTSAQKNPTAFYLCASSPLGTGTPSLDYGYTFGSGTRLTVV.

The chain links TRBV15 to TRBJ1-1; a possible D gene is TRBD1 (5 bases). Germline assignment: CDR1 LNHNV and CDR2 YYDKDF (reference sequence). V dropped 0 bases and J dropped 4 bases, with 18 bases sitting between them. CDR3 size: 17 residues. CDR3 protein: CATSRDPGPIAVTEAFF. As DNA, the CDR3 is TGTGCCACCAGCAGAGATCCAGGGCCAATAGCGGTCACTGAAGCTTTCTTT.

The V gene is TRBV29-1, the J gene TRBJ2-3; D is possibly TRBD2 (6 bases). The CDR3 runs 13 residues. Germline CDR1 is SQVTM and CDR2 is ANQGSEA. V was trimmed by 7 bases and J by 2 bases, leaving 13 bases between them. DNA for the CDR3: TGCAGCGCCAGGAGGGCCCTCACAGATACGCAGTATTTT. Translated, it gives CSARRALTDTQYF.

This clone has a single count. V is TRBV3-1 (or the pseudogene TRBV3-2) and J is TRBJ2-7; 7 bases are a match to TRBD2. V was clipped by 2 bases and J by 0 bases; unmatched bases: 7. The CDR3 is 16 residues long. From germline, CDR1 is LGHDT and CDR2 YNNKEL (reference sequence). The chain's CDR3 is CASSQLSGRNSYEQYF. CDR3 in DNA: TGTGCCAGCAGCCAACTTAGCGGGCGAAACTCCTACGAGCAGTACTTC.

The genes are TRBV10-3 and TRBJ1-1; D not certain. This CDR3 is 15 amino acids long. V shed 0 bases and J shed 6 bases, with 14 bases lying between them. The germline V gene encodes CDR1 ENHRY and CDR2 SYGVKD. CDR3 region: CAISESTFTFAEAFF. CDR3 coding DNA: TGTGCCATCAGTGAGTCGACTTTTACTTTTGCTGAAGCTTTCTTT.

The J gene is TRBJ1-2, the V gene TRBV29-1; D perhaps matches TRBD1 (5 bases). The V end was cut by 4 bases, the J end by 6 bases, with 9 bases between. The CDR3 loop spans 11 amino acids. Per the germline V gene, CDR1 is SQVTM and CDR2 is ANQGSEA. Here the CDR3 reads CSVAIGDGYTF. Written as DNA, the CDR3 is TGCAGCGTTGCCATAGGGGATGGCTACACCTTC.